The clone carrying this TCR beta chain was observed a handful of times. Its antigen is unidentified. Sequencing was performed with immunoSEQ multiplex PCR; in TCRdb, only in-frame clones are kept and a portion is missing. The sample shows around 80,000 clones, about 93% of them seen only once. This sample is part of a study of brain T cells in children with intractable seizures. There are 11 residues in the CDR3. CDR1 and CDR2 (germline): MGHDK, SYGVNS. Trimming took off 6 bases at V and 2 bases at J, with 4 bases between the two ends. Surgery cases with the highest brain T cell transcript signatures were chosen for sequencing. Before surgery, patients took at least one anti-epileptic drug. Findings and caveats of the study: Patients' HCMV serostatus was unknown; virus specificity rests on CDR3 similarity alone. Pre- and post-surgery blood differed in depth, so pre-surgery absences may be undersampling.

The V gene is TRBV25-1, the J gene TRBJ1-1; D gene ambiguous. The source of this sequence is a girl aged 2-9 years with Rasmussen encephalitis and intractable seizures. The sequencing here drew on peripheral blood, taken at surgery. The DNA of the CDR3 is TGTGCCAGCAGAGGAAACACTGAAGCTTTCTTT. Protein product: CASRGNTEAFF.